This entry lists 10 T cell receptor beta chains sequenced from one sample in a study of shared clonotypes between healthy human individuals. Method: immunoSEQ multiplex PCR; TCRdb's copy keeps in-frame clones and lacks some. The data hold roughly 590,000 clones, with around 95% observed a single time. Naive-designated CD8 cells lacked CD45RO, were positively enriched for CCR7, and omitted terminally differentiated effector memory CD45RA+ cells. The sample taken for sequencing was naive CD8+ T cells sorted from blood. The receptors shown here come from a woman aged 25-40 years in good health.

The chain carries TRBV28 and TRBJ1-2; D is undetermined. The CDR3 loop spans 10 amino acids. V gave up 6 bases and J gave up 3 bases, with 2 bases separating them. The germline gives CDR1 MDHEN, CDR2 SYDVKM. Here the CDR3 reads CASRYYGYTF. CDR3 nucleotides: TGTGCCAGCAGGTACTATGGCTACACCTTC.

This clone was picked up a small number of times. This rearrangement joins TRBV23-1 to TRBJ1-1; unclear D gene. TRBV23-1 qualifies as an ORF whose function is uncertain. V gave up 2 bases and J gave up 1 base, with 2 bases separating them. The CDR3 totals 12 residues. The CDR3: CASSQRNTEAFF. The CDR3 bases are TGCGCCAGCAGTCAACGGAACACTGAAGCTTTCTTT.

V gene TRBV14 combines with J gene TRBJ1-1; no definite D call. The CDR3 has 13 amino acids. V lost 0 bases to trimming and J lost 4 bases, with 6 bases between them. Germline V lookup: CDR1 SGHDN, CDR2 FVKESK. For the CDR3, the DNA is TGTGCCAGCAGCCAAGATAGGGTCACTGAAGCTTTCTTT. Translated, it gives CASSQDRVTEAFF.

This chain connects TRBV11-2 to TRBJ2-2; D is perhaps TRBD2 (5 bases). In germline, CDR1 is SGHAT, CDR2 FQNNGV. V was shortened by 3 bases and J by 6 bases, with 11 bases between the two germline ends. The CDR3 is 14 amino acids. This CDR3 is CASSFSGAAGELFF. The DNA of the CDR3 is TGTGCCAGCAGCTTTTCTGGAGCGGCCGGGGAGCTGTTTTTT.

Turning to this clone: Additional DNA sequences in this sample encode the identical CDR3. The rearrangement joins TRBV2 to TRBJ2-7, with D uncertain. CDR1 and CDR2 from the germline V gene are SNHLY and FYNNEI. Trimming took off 4 bases at V and 2 bases at J, with 6 bases between the two ends. This CDR3 comprises 12 residues. CDR3 loop: CASSGVTYEQYF. CDR3 bases: TGTGCCAGCAGTGGCGTCACCTACGAGCAGTACTTC.

The chain combines TRBV6-1 with TRBJ2-5; weak D call: TRBD1 (5 bases). The CDR3 is made up of 14 amino acids. The V end was cut by 1 base, the J end by 5 bases, with 11 bases between. Germline CDR1 MNHNS, CDR2 SASEGT. CDR3 loop: CASSEGGVLETQYF. CDR3 sequence (DNA): TGTGCCAGCAGTGAAGGGGGCGTGCTGGAGACCCAGTACTTC.

V is TRBV5-1 and J is TRBJ2-7, with D perhaps matching TRBD1 (5 bases). The germline gives CDR1 SGHRS, CDR2 YFSETQ. The CDR3 runs 13 residues. V was shortened by 1 base and J by 2 bases, with 7 bases between the two germline ends. CDR3 DNA: TGCGCCAGCAGCTTGCTGGGGCCCTACGAGCAGTACTTC. Residues: CASSLLGPYEQYF.

The rearrangement links TRBV28 to TRBJ2-1, with D perhaps matching TRBD2 (5 bases). Between the trimmed V and J ends, which lost 4 bases and 2 bases, there was a span of 9 bases. This CDR3 has 14 residues. Germline CDR1 and CDR2: MDHEN and SYDVKM. DNA of the CDR3: TGTGCCAGCAGTTCCGACGGGACCTACAATGAGCAGTTCTTC. Its protein product is CASSSDGTYNEQFF.

The chain joins TRBV7-9 to TRBJ1-1; D gene unclear. The CDR3 has 16 residues. Trimming removed 2 bases at V and 3 bases at J, with 16 bases between. Germline V lookup: CDR1 SEHNR, CDR2 FQNEAQ (reference sequence). Here the CDR3 DNA reads TGTGCCAGCAGCTTAAAACCCTATTTCGGGGACACTGAAGCTTTCTTT. This sequence encodes CASSLKPYFGDTEAFF.

The chain has TRBV29-1 and TRBJ1-1; possibly TRBD1 for D (5 bases). CDR3 size: 11 residues. Trimming left V 4 bases short and J 4 bases short, with 7 bases between. Germline V lookup: CDR1 SQVTM, CDR2 ANQGSEA. This CDR3 reads CSVGGFTEAFF. DNA for the CDR3: TGCAGCGTTGGGGGCTTCACTGAAGCTTTCTTT. Drawing the rest from reference TRBV29-1 and TRBJ1-1, the complete variable domain is SAVISQKPSRDICQRGTSLTIQCQVDSQVTMMFWYRQQPGQSLTLIATANQGSEATYESGFVIDKFPISRPNLTFSTLTVSNMSPEDSSIYLCSVGGFTEAFFGQGTRLTVV.